The 25 T cell receptor beta chains reported below all come from one sample, sequenced in a study of beta chain features in type 1 diabetes. The study reverse transcribed the entire isolated RNA, so it sequenced expressed TCRB transcripts. TCRdb's table, derived via immunoSEQ multiplex PCR, lists solely in-frame clones and lacks some. The sample holds almost 350,000 clones, around 7.6% seen once. What was sequenced was central memory CD4+ T cells from blood. The source of these receptors is a woman between 18 and 29 years old in good health.

The rearrangement joins TRBV10-3 to TRBJ2-7; perhaps TRBD1 as D (5 bases). Germline CDR1 reads ENHRY; CDR2 reads SYGVKD. This CDR3 comprises 14 residues. The V end was cut by 2 bases, the J end by 7 bases, with 15 bases between. CDR3 sequence: CAISEAVQGGEQYF. The DNA for the CDR3 is TGTGCCATCAGTGAGGCTGTCCAGGGTGGGGAGCAGTACTTC.

This clone was detected a few times. V is TRBV27 and J is TRBJ1-1; 10 bases are shared with TRBD1. CDR3 length: 15 amino acids. Germline trimming cut 4 bases from V and 6 bases from J; bases unmatched to any gene: 8. CDR1 and CDR2 (germline): MNHEY, SMNVEV (reference sequence). Here the CDR3 DNA reads TGTGCCAGCAGTTCTCGACAGGGGGCGCCCCCTGAAGCTTTCTTT. As protein: CASSSRQGAPPEAFF.

The chain recombines TRBV4-2 with TRBJ2-1, with TRBD2 matching over 9 bases. This CDR3 region has 14 residues. V trimming: 7 bases; J trimming: 7 bases; junction bases outside the gene matches: 8. Germline lookup yields CDR1 LGHNA and CDR2 YNFKEQ. The CDR3 bases are TGTGCCAGCACCCTAGCGGGACAATCAAATGAGCAGTTCTTC. It encodes CASTLAGQSNEQFF.

V and J are TRBV15 and TRBJ2-2, with D perhaps being TRBD1 or TRBD2 (5 bases each). The CDR3 is 14 residues long. V lost 0 bases and J 6 bases, leaving 8 bases between the germline ends. Germline V gene sequence: CDR1 LNHNV, CDR2 YYDKDF (reference sequence). In nucleotides, the CDR3 is TGTGCCACCAGCAGAGATCGGGGCTCCGGGGAGCTGTTTTTT. Translation: CATSRDRGSGELFF.

This sequence joins TRBV29-1 and TRBJ2-1; 12 positions match TRBD2. The CDR3 sequence is 15 residues long. CDR1 is SQVTM and CDR2 is ANQGSEA in the germline V gene. The junction had 7 bases not matched to a gene; V was cut back by 3 bases and J by 7 bases. CDR3 DNA: TGCAGCGTTGAGTCTCTAGCGGGAGGGCCGAATGAGCAGTTCTTC. It specifies CSVESLAGGPNEQFF.

This clone was counted a few times. This chain connects TRBV4-2 to TRBJ2-1; 7 bases are shared with TRBD1. Trimming removed 1 base from V and 2 bases from J; junction bases left unmatched: 2. The CDR3 consists of 15 residues. Germline V gene lookup returns CDR1 LGHNA and CDR2 YNFKEQ. The CDR3 DNA reads as TGTGCCAGCAGCCAAGGACAGGGCGCCTACAATGAGCAGTTCTTC. This codes for CASSQGQGAYNEQFF.

The chain couples TRBV7-2 to TRBJ2-3; TRBD1 matches 8 bases. Looked up from germline, CDR1 is SGHTA and CDR2 is FQGNSA. This CDR3 spans 16 amino acids. The V gene end was trimmed by 3 bases and the J gene end by 4 bases; junction bases not matched to a gene: 9. CDR3 coding DNA: TGTGCCAGCAGCTTCACGGGTATGACAGGGGCAGATACGCAGTATTTT. Residues: CASSFTGMTGADTQYF.

This sequence joins TRBV28 and TRBJ1-2; D not resolved. Trimming cost V 2 bases and J 7 bases, with 11 bases left between them. There are 13 residues in the CDR3. The V gene's germline CDR1 is MDHEN and CDR2 SYDVKM. The CDR3, as DNA: TGTGCCAGCAGTTTACGGAGTCAAGTTGGCTACACCTTC. Amino acid sequence: CASSLRSQVGYTF.

This chain joins TRBV5-4 and TRBJ2-7; 9 nucleotides align to TRBD1. With V trimmed by 4 bases and J by 7 bases, 6 bases remained unmatched. Germline loops: CDR1 SGHNT, CDR2 YYREEE (reference sequence). This CDR3 spans 13 amino acids. The CDR3 coding sequence is TGTGCCAGCAGCAAACAGGGGGCGGATGAGCAGTACTTC. Its translation: CASSKQGADEQYF. Full variable domain (outside the CDR3, taken from reference TRBV5-4 and TRBJ2-7): ETGVTQSPTHLIKTRGQQVTLRCSSQSGHNTVSWYQQALGQGPQFIFQYYREEENGRGNFPPRFSGLQFPNYSSELNVNALELDDSALYLCASSKQGADEQYFGPGTRLTVT.

This clone was seen a handful of times. This chain uses TRBV11-2 with TRBJ1-1; 7 nucleotides agree with TRBD1. The germline gives CDR1 SGHAT, CDR2 FQNNGV. This CDR3 comprises 15 residues. The junction had 11 bases not matched to a gene; V was cut back by 3 bases and J by 7 bases. CDR3 amino acids: CASSFGPTGAFEAFF. In DNA, the CDR3 is TGTGCCAGCAGCTTTGGCCCAACAGGGGCATTTGAAGCTTTCTTT.

V and J are TRBV18 and TRBJ1-4; D is perhaps TRBD1 (5 bases). CDR1 is KGHSH, CDR2 LQKENI, per germline. The CDR3 extends over 14 amino acids. Trimming pared 4 bases from V and 4 bases from J, leaving 10 bases between. CDR3 loop: CASSRGAINEKLFF. As DNA, the CDR3 is TGTGCCAGCTCACGAGGGGCCATTAATGAAAAACTGTTTTTT. The entire variable domain, with the rest obtained from reference TRBV18 and TRBJ1-4, is as follows: NAGVMQNPRHLVRRRGQEARLRCSPMKGHSHVYWYRQLPEEGLKFMVYLQKENIIDESGMPKERFSAEFPKEGPSILRIQQVVRGDSAAYFCASSRGAINEKLFFGSGTQLSVL.

The table lists this clone with a few counts. V gene TRBV7-8 combines with J gene TRBJ2-4; possibly TRBD2 for D (5 bases). V lost 9 bases, J lost 1 base, and 10 bases lay in between. CDR1 is SGHVS and CDR2 is FQNEAQ in the germline V gene. This CDR3 contains 13 residues. The CDR3 DNA reads TGTGCCAGTGGAGGTGGCGCCAAAAACATTCAGTACTTC. Protein: CASGGGAKNIQYF. The variable domain in full, completed from reference TRBV7-8 and TRBJ2-4, reads GAGVSQSPRYKVAKRGQDVALRCDPISGHVSLFWYQQALGQGPEFLTYFQNEAQLDKSGLPSDRFFAERPEGSVSTLKIQRTQQEDSAVYLCASGGGAKNIQYFGAGTRLSVL.

V is TRBV25-1 and J is TRBJ2-1; D not certain. Between the trimmed V and J ends, which lost 1 base and 0 bases, there was a span of 10 bases. This CDR3 comprises 16 residues. The germline CDR1 and CDR2 sequences are MGHDK and SYGVNS. The CDR3 sequence: CASSELTSSSYNEQFF. The CDR3 nucleotides read TGTGCCAGCAGTGAATTGACCAGTAGCTCCTACAATGAGCAGTTCTTC.

This clone was seen only a few times. This sequence joins TRBV6-1 and TRBJ2-5; TRBD2 is a possible D gene (6 bases). V was shortened by 3 bases and J by 7 bases, with 15 bases between the two germline ends. The CDR3 is 14 residues long. Germline CDR1 reads MNHNS; CDR2 reads SASEGT. For the CDR3, the DNA is TGTGCCAGCAGTGATGGACTAATCGGAGGGACCCAGTACTTC. The encoded protein is CASSDGLIGGTQYF.

The chain combines TRBV5-1 with TRBJ2-1; 8 nucleotides match TRBD2. Germline V CDR1 and CDR2: SGHRS, YFSETQ. The CDR3 extends over 16 amino acids. V lost 5 bases, J lost 9 bases, and 16 bases stayed unmatched. CDR3 coding DNA: TGCGCCAGCAGATACCTCATGGGGACTAGTTTCCGTGAGCAGTTCTTC. It is translated as CASRYLMGTSFREQFF.

The chain uses TRBV11-2 and TRBJ1-2; D ambiguous. CDR3 length equals 13 residues. Between the trimmed V and J ends, which lost 2 bases and 6 bases, there was a span of 10 bases. Per germline, CDR1 SGHAT and CDR2 FQNNGV. CDR3 nucleotide sequence: TGTGCCAGCAGCTTACGGGGAATGGATGGCTACACCTTC. Translation gives CASSLRGMDGYTF.

This clone was seen a few times. This sequence joins TRBV4-3 and TRBJ2-3; the match to TRBD2 covers 8 bases. Per germline, CDR1 LGHNA and CDR2 YSLEER. J gave up 2 bases and V 4 bases, and 8 bases lay outside the gene matches. The CDR3 is 16 amino acids. CDR3 residues: CASSRVLAVTTDTQYF. CDR3 in DNA: TGCGCCAGCAGCCGGGTACTAGCGGTTACCACAGATACGCAGTATTTT.

The genes are TRBV18 and TRBJ2-5, with 9 positions matching TRBD1. Per the germline V gene, CDR1 is KGHSH and CDR2 is LQKENI. Unmatched junction bases numbered 3, after V lost 0 bases and J lost 4 bases. The CDR3 consists of 15 residues. In nucleotides, the CDR3 is TGTGCCAGCTCACCACCGAAGACAGGGGGAGAGACCCAGTACTTC. Translated: CASSPPKTGGETQYF.

This chain joins TRBV19 and TRBJ1-2; D is perhaps TRBD1 (6 bases). CDR1 and CDR2 from the germline V gene are LNHDA and SQIVND (reference sequence). The V and J ends lost 0 bases and 5 bases respectively, with 10 bases between them. There are 14 residues in the CDR3. CDR3: CASSIDTGTYGYTF. DNA for the CDR3: TGTGCCAGTAGTATAGACACCGGGACATATGGCTACACCTTC.

V is TRBV4-3 and J is TRBJ2-3; 7 bases agree with TRBD2. Germline values: CDR1 LGHNA, CDR2 YSLEER. The junction had 7 bases not matched to a gene; V was cut back by 0 bases and J by 1 base. The CDR3 sequence is 17 residues long. CDR3 in DNA: TGCGCCAGCAGCCAAGATCCTGGCGGGAGAGGCACAGATACGCAGTATTTT. Its protein is CASSQDPGGRGTDTQYF.

The chain carries TRBV5-4 and TRBJ2-3; TRBD2 aligns across 7 bases. The V segment lost 4 bases and the J segment 4 bases; nucleotides outside the gene matches: 6. Germline V lookup: CDR1 SGHNT, CDR2 YYREEE (reference sequence). This CDR3 is 14 amino acids long. The CDR3 DNA sequence: TGTGCCAGCAGCACCTGGACTAGTTCAGATACGCAGTATTTT. Its translation: CASSTWTSSDTQYF. The whole variable domain, remainder taken from reference TRBV5-4 and TRBJ2-3, is ETGVTQSPTHLIKTRGQQVTLRCSSQSGHNTVSWYQQALGQGPQFIFQYYREEENGRGNFPPRFSGLQFPNYSSELNVNALELDDSALYLCASSTWTSSDTQYFGPGTRLTVL.

V gene TRBV5-4 combines with J gene TRBJ2-3; 12 positions match TRBD2. Unmatched junction bases numbered 4, after V lost 0 bases and J lost 2 bases. The CDR3 runs 17 residues. CDR1 is SGHNT, CDR2 YYREEE, per germline (reference sequence). CDR3 sequence: CASSLGTSGRITDTQYF. In DNA form, the CDR3 reads TGTGCCAGCAGCTTGGGAACTAGCGGGAGGATCACAGATACGCAGTATTTT.

This clone was observed many times. Other nucleotide sequences in the sample specify the same CDR3. The chain carries TRBV10-3 and TRBJ2-1; 7 bases match TRBD1. Germline trimming cut 4 bases from V and 6 bases from J; bases unmatched to any gene: 3. This CDR3 comprises 13 residues. Per germline, CDR1 ENHRY and CDR2 SYGVKD. The CDR3 DNA follows: TGTGCCATCAGTGGTCCAGGGGGCAATGAGCAGTTCTTC. It encodes CAISGPGGNEQFF.

This clone has a handful of counts. The chain uses TRBV28 and TRBJ2-3; 7 bases are shared with TRBD1. This CDR3 has 13 residues. With V trimmed by 8 bases and J by 7 bases, 9 bases remained unmatched. Germline assignment: CDR1 MDHEN and CDR2 SYDVKM. The CDR3 DNA reads TGTGCCAGCCGAGCGCCGGGACAGAATACGCAGTATTTT. Translated, it gives CASRAPGQNTQYF.

In this sample, this clone turned up a few times. The rearrangement links TRBV7-2 to TRBJ2-5; no firm D call. The germline V gene encodes CDR1 SGHTA and CDR2 FQGNSA. The CDR3 contains 12 residues. Trimming shortened V by 5 bases and J by 0 bases, and 4 bases separated the two germline ends. CDR3 sequence: CASSINQETQYF. The CDR3 DNA sequence: TGTGCCAGCAGCATAAACCAAGAGACCCAGTACTTC.